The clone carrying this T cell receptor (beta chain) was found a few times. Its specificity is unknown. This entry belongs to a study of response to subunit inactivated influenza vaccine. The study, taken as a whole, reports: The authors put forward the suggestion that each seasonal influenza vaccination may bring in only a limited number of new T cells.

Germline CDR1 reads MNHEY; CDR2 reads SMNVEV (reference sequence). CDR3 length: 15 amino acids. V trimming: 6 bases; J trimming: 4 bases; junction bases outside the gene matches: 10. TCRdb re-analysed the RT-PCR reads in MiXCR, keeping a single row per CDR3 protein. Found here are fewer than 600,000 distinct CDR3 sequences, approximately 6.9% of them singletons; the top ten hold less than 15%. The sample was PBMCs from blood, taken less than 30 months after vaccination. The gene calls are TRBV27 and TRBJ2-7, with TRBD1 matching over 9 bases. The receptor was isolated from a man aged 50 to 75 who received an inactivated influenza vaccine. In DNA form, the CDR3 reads TGTGCCAGCAGCTTACAGGGGGCGATAGGGTACGAGCAGTACTTC. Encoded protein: CASSLQGAIGYEQYF.